What follows are 14 T cell receptor beta chains derived from one specimen sequenced in a study of T-cell reconstitution after alpha-beta-depleted transplantation in children. Construction of the TCRbeta library involved unique molecular identifiers. TCRdb re-called the PCR reads through MiXCR, storing one row per CDR3 protein. This table holds around 450,000 distinct CDR3 sequences, roughly two fifths found once. Source: PBMCs, taken before TCRalphabeta/CD19-depleted stem cell transplant. The receptors here all came from a girl aged 2 to 9 with aplastic anemia, due to receive a stem cell transplant.

The V and J genes are TRBV5-5 and TRBJ2-7, with 11 bases fitting TRBD1. Losses at the gene ends were 0 bases for V and 5 bases for J; bases not matched to a gene: 1. The CDR3 totals 14 residues. Germline V lookup: CDR1 SGHKS, CDR2 YYEKEE (reference sequence). CDR3 sequence: CASSLGTGGNEQYF. The DNA of the CDR3 is TGTGCCAGCAGCTTGGGGACAGGGGGCAACGAGCAGTACTTC.

This clonotype appeared a single time. V usage is TRBV7-9 and J usage is TRBJ2-5; 8 bases map to TRBD1. CDR1 and CDR2 from the germline V gene are SEHNR and FQNEAQ (reference sequence). The junction had 11 bases not matched to a gene; V was cut back by 5 bases and J by 0 bases. The CDR3 runs 17 residues. In nucleotides, the CDR3 is TGTGCCAGCAGCCCTCCGGGGGACAGGCCCCACCAAGAGACCCAGTACTTC. Translation gives CASSPPGDRPHQETQYF.

The chain carries TRBV10-2 and TRBJ1-5; possible D gene TRBD1, 5 bases. CDR1 and CDR2 (germline): WSHSY, SAAADI. CDR3 size: 15 residues. Trimming removed 4 bases from V and 0 bases from J, with 10 bases in between. The CDR3 spells CASSVFRDSNQPQHF. As DNA, the CDR3 is TGCGCCAGCAGTGTTTTCAGGGATAGCAATCAGCCCCAGCATTTT.

The table lists this clonotype with a few counts. The gene calls are TRBV19 and TRBJ2-2; 7 bases agree with TRBD1. J gave up 1 base and V 5 bases, and 4 bases lay outside the gene matches. CDR1 and CDR2 from the germline V gene are LNHDA and SQIVND (reference sequence). The CDR3 is made up of 15 amino acids. The CDR3 coding sequence is TGTGCCAGTAGTCCCAGGGGGAGGAACACCGGGGAGCTGTTTTTT. Translation: CASSPRGRNTGELFF.

V usage is TRBV18 and J usage is TRBJ2-1, with D tentatively TRBD1 (5 bases). Germline V gene sequence: CDR1 KGHSH, CDR2 LQKENI. Between the trimmed V and J ends, which lost 3 bases and 7 bases, there was a span of 10 bases. The CDR3 covers 13 residues. CDR3 bases: TGTGCCAGCTCACCGACAGCCTTGAATGAGCAGTTCTTC. Translation: CASSPTALNEQFF.

This chain uses TRBV14 with TRBJ2-2; 8 bases agree with TRBD2. The CDR3 covers 16 residues. V dropped 6 bases and J dropped 4; count of bases not matched to a gene: 10. CDR1 and CDR2 from the germline V gene are SGHDN and FVKESK. The CDR3 DNA follows: TGTGCCAGCAGACCCGCGGCGGGAGGTCCCACCGGGGAGCTGTTTTTT. Its protein product is CASRPAAGGPTGELFF.

This clonotype was found once. A read error is possible here, since a much larger clone lies one base away. V is TRBV29-1 and J is TRBJ2-1; D is ambiguous. The germline V gene has CDR1 SQVTM and CDR2 ANQGSEA. This CDR3 contains 11 residues. The CDR3 DNA is TGCAGCGTGGAAGGAACCAATGAGCAGTTCTTC. Its protein product is CSVEGTNEQFF.

This clonotype has at least ten counts. The chain uses TRBV19 and TRBJ2-6; D not resolved. Germline loops: CDR1 LNHDA, CDR2 SQIVND (reference sequence). CDR3 length: 16 residues. Trimming took off 6 bases at V and 0 bases at J, with 12 bases between the two ends. In nucleotides, the CDR3 is TGTGCCAGTAGCCTATCCCCATACTCTGGGGCCAACGTCCTGACTTTC. Encoded protein: CASSLSPYSGANVLTF.

The chain combines TRBV12-3 or TRBV12-4 with TRBJ1-1, with unresolved D. The CDR3 is made up of 12 amino acids. Trimming shortened V by 10 bases and J by 0 bases, and 9 bases separated the two germline ends. CDR3 DNA: TGTGCCATATCAGCGTTGAACACTGAAGCTTTCTTT. It translates to CAISALNTEAFF.

This chain uses TRBV5-6 with TRBJ1-5; 10 bases are shared with TRBD1. The junction had 4 bases not matched to a gene; V was cut back by 4 bases and J by 6 bases. The germline gives CDR1 SGHDT, CDR2 YYEEEE. The CDR3 is 14 residues long. CDR3 protein: CASSAGQGIQPQHF. The CDR3 region has the DNA TGTGCCAGCAGCGCGGGACAGGGGATTCAGCCCCAGCATTTT.

This clonotype was recorded many times. The V and J genes are TRBV27 and TRBJ2-7, with 10 positions matching TRBD1. V lost 0 bases, J lost 5 bases, and 4 bases stayed unmatched. CDR3 length: 15 amino acids. Germline-derived CDR1 and CDR2 are MNHEY and SMNVEV (reference sequence). Written as DNA, the CDR3 is TGTGCCAGCAGTTTATCCGGGACAGGGGTCAACGAGCAGTACTTC. Amino acids: CASSLSGTGVNEQYF.

The chain links TRBV20-1 to TRBJ2-5; TRBD2 matches at 9 bases. The V and J ends lost 6 bases and 5 bases, in that order; junction bases with no gene match: 4. The CDR3 runs to 12 residues. Germline loops: CDR1 DFQATT, CDR2 SNEGSKA (reference sequence). CDR3 protein: CSASSGSETQYF. CDR3 coding DNA: TGCAGTGCGAGTAGCGGGAGTGAGACCCAGTACTTC.

This clonotype was counted ten times or more. The chain joins TRBV12-3 or TRBV12-4 to TRBJ1-2; weak D call: TRBD1 (5 bases). CDR3 size: 14 residues. Trimming cost V 6 bases and J 6 bases, with 17 bases left between them. In DNA form, the CDR3 reads TGTGCCAGCAGCCCTGGGGGGACGGTCGATGGCTACACCTTC. Protein sequence: CASSPGGTVDGYTF.

The chain is built from TRBV11-2 and TRBJ2-5, with D possibly matching TRBD2 (6 bases). The CDR3 length is 14 residues. The V gene's germline CDR1 is SGHAT and CDR2 FQNNGV. Trimming left V 5 bases short and J 5 bases short, with 15 bases between. As DNA, the CDR3 is TGTGCCAGCAGCCACAGCGGGCTGGGGGAGACCCAGTACTTC. Amino acid sequence: CASSHSGLGETQYF.